Below, 9 T cell receptor beta chains from the same sample are listed, as sequenced in a study of cytomegalovirus exposure and HLA in healthy donors. Clones were sequenced by immunoSEQ multiplex PCR, and TCRdb holds only the in-frame ones, with some missing. Among roughly 100,000 clones listed, 85% to 95% were seen once. The specimen sequenced was PBMCs. Receptors were obtained from a woman younger than 30 in good health and CMV-seronegative.

V is TRBV21-1 and J is TRBJ1-5. TRBV21-1 is described as a pseudogene. The CDR3 sequence is 14 residues long. The CDR3: CASSSRRVYQPQHF. The DNA of the CDR3 is TGTGCCAGCAGCTCCCGGAGGGTCTATCAGCCCCAGCATTTT.

This clone appeared once. J is TRBJ1-3 and V is TRBV6-1; D is uncertain. The CDR3 is 17 residues long. Germline CDR1 MNHNS, CDR2 SASEGT. V lost 1 base and J 0 bases, leaving 13 bases between the germline ends. The CDR3 coding sequence is TGTGCCAGCAGTGAAGTTTCCGGCAGGAACTCTGGAAACACCATATATTTT. As protein: CASSEVSGRNSGNTIYF.

The chain recombines TRBV29-1 with TRBJ1-1, with TRBD1 matching 9 bases. Germline trimming cut 8 bases from V and 5 bases from J; bases unmatched to any gene: 6. In germline, CDR1 is SQVTM, CDR2 ANQGSEA. The CDR3 is made up of 12 amino acids. In nucleotides, the CDR3 is TGCAGCATCGCCGGGACAGGGACTGAAGCTTTCTTT. Translation gives CSIAGTGTEAFF.

The chain links TRBV4-1 to TRBJ2-3, with TRBD2 identical over 8 bases. This CDR3 is 15 amino acids long. Germline V lookup: CDR1 MGHRA, CDR2 YSYEKL. With 3 bases clipped from V and 3 bases from J, the junction kept 5 bases outside the gene matches. The CDR3 protein is CASSHARGGTDTQYF. In nucleotides, the CDR3 is TGCGCCAGCAGCCACGCTCGGGGGGGTACAGATACGCAGTATTTT.

The V and J genes are TRBV6-5 and TRBJ2-5; D gene unclear. Germline CDR1 and CDR2: MNHEY and SVGAGI. The CDR3 runs to 13 residues. The ends were cut back, 5 bases at V and 1 base at J, with 8 bases in the middle. In DNA, the CDR3 is TGTGCCAGCAGTAATAGCTTCCAAGAGACCCAGTACTTC. It specifies CASSNSFQETQYF.

The chain links TRBV5-1 to TRBJ2-3, with D tentatively TRBD2 (5 bases). CDR3 length: 14 residues. V was cut by 5 bases and J by 0 bases, with 10 bases left in between. CDR1 is SGHRS, CDR2 YFSETQ, per germline. For the CDR3, the DNA is TGCGCCAGCAGTCCCCGGACTAGCACAGATACGCAGTATTTT. Translating gives CASSPRTSTDTQYF.

The V and J genes are TRBV9 and TRBJ2-2, with TRBD2 identical over 10 bases. Germline loops: CDR1 SGDLS, CDR2 YYNGEE. This CDR3 comprises 18 residues. Trimming took 0 bases from V and 0 from J; bases not matched to a gene: 5. CDR3 in DNA: TGTGCCAGCAGCGTAGGTGGTAGCGGGGGGCCGAACACCGGGGAGCTGTTTTTT. It is translated as CASSVGGSGGPNTGELFF.

This chain joins TRBV7-9 and TRBJ2-1, with 7 bases lining up with TRBD1. Trimming removed 1 base from V and 12 bases from J; junction bases left unmatched: 3. There are 12 residues in the CDR3. Looked up from germline, CDR1 is SEHNR and CDR2 is FQNEAQ (reference sequence). In nucleotides, the CDR3 is TGTGCCAGCAGCTTAGAAGGGGGCCTGCAGTTCTTC. It encodes CASSLEGGLQFF.

The gene calls are TRBV25-1 and TRBJ2-7, with D possibly being TRBD2 (6 bases). Trimming pared 4 bases from V and 2 bases from J, leaving 15 bases between. This CDR3 region has 15 residues. Germline V CDR1 and CDR2: MGHDK, SYGVNS. The CDR3 bases are TGTGCCAGCAGTGTGAAGGGCGGGAAAACCTACGAGCAGTACTTC. Its translation: CASSVKGGKTYEQYF.